The rows below give T cell receptor beta chains drawn from one sample of a study of T cell responses to AZD1222 COVID-19 vaccine. Some clones are missing from TCRdb's copy, which holds only in-frame ones; the method was immunoSEQ multiplex PCR. The sample consists of about 170,000 clones, 85% to 95% of them appearing once. The sample was peripheral blood, taken on day 0 of AZD1222 vaccination. These receptors were collected from an adult in good health. The CDR3 runs from the conserved cysteine through the conserved F or W. The D gene is left open where the match is weak. Clone sizes are given selectively: once, few, many, or a class where the clone is expanded.

size	V	J	length	D	DNA	CDR3
-	TRBV4-1	TRBJ1-2	17	TRBD1	TGCGCCAGCAGCCAACCCCAGGACAGGGCTATTGGCTATGGCTACACCTTC	CASSQPQDRAIGYGYTF
-	TRBV12-3/TRBV12-4	TRBJ2-7	13	-	TGTGCCAGCAGTTTGGCAGGGCGGTACGAGCAGTACTTC	CASSLAGRYEQYF
-	TRBV3-1/TRBV3-2	TRBJ2-2	16	TRBD2	TGTGCCAGCAGCCAGCAACTAGCGGGGAATGCCGGGGAGCTGTTTTTT	CASSQQLAGNAGELFF
-	TRBV19	TRBJ1-2	13	-	TGTGCCAGTAGTACAGGGGAAGACTATGGCTACACCTTC	CASSTGEDYGYTF
-	TRBV3-1/TRBV3-2	TRBJ2-5	16	-	TGTGCCAGCAGCCAAGATGCAATGTGGGGCCGAGAGACCCAGTACTTC	CASSQDAMWGRETQYF
-	TRBV5-6	TRBJ1-5	14	TRBD1	TGTGCCAGCAGCCTCTGGGGGACAGGCCAGCCCCAGCATTTT	CASSLWGTGQPQHF
-	TRBV2	TRBJ1-2	16	-	TGTGCCAGCAGTGAAGCAGCTAGAACAGCATGGTCTGGCTACACCTTC	CASSEAARTAWSGYTF
-	TRBV14	TRBJ2-7	15	-	TGTGCCAGCAGCCAAGATTTCGGGACCCCGGGCGAGCAGTACTTC	CASSQDFGTPGEQYF
-	TRBV25-1	TRBJ1-3	14	-	TGTGCCAGCAGTGAATACGTCATGGGAAACACCATATATTTT	CASSEYVMGNTIYF
-	TRBV6-5	TRBJ1-1	13	-	TGTGCCAACCAGATCCGCCTGAACACTGAAGCTTTCTTT	CANQIRLNTEAFF
-	TRBV12-3/TRBV12-4	TRBJ2-5	12	-	TGTGCCAGCAGCAATTCCCAAGAGACCCAGTACTTC	CASSNSQETQYF
-	TRBV5-1	TRBJ2-2	15	-	TGCGCCAGCAGCAGAATTATTGACGGGGGCGGGGAGCTGTTTTTT	CASSRIIDGGGELFF
once	TRBV5-4	TRBJ2-3	14	-	TGTGCCAGCAGCTCCCGGGACAGCACAGATACGCAGTATTTT	CASSSRDSTDTQYF
-	TRBV5-1	TRBJ1-5	14	-	TGCGCCAGCAGCTTGTCGGGTAGCAATCAGCCCCAGCATTTT	CASSLSGSNQPQHF
-	TRBV6-6	TRBJ1-5	14	-	TGTGCCAGCAGTTACTCTGGGGGGGAACAGCCCCAGCATTTT	CASSYSGGEQPQHF
-	TRBV7-6	TRBJ2-7	15	-	TGTGCCAGCAGCTTGAGGCATGGATCGGACACCGAGCAGTACTTC	CASSLRHGSDTEQYF